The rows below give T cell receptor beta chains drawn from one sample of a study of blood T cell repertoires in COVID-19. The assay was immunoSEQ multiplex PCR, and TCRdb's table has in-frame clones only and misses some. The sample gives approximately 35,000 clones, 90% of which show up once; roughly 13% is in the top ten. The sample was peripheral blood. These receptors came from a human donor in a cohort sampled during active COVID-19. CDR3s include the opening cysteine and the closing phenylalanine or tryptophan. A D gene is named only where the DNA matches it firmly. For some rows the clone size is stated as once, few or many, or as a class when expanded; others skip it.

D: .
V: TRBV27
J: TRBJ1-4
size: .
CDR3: CASGTGRASEKLFF
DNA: TGTGCCAGCGGCACGGGCAGGGCCAGCGAAAAACTGTTTTTT

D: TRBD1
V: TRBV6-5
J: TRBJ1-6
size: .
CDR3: CASSRDRGNSPLHF
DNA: TGTGCCAGCAGTCGGGACAGGGGGAATTCACCCCTCCACTTT

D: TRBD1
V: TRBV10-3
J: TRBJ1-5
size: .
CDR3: CAISDRGQYNQPQHF
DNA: TGTGCCATCAGTGATAGGGGACAGTACAATCAGCCCCAGCATTTT

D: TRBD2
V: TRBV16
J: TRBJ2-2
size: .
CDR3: CASSQSALAENTGELFF
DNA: TGTGCCAGCAGCCAATCGGCGCTAGCGGAGAACACCGGGGAGCTGTTTTTT

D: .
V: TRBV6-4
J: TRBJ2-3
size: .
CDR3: CASSDKPHSPTDTQYF
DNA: TGTGCCAGCAGTGACAAACCCCATAGTCCCACAGATACGCAGTATTTT

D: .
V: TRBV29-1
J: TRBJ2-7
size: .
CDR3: CSVEDREGPYEQYF
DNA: TGCAGCGTTGAAGATCGCGAGGGTCCCTACGAGCAGTACTTC

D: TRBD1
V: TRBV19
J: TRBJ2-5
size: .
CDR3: CASSRPTGEQTQYF
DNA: TGTGCCAGTAGCAGACCAACAGGGGAGCAGACCCAGTACTTC

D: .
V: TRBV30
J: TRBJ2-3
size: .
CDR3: CAWSPSPDTQYF
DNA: TGTGCCTGGAGCCCGAGTCCAGATACGCAGTATTTT

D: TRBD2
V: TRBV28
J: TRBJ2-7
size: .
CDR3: CASSLLAGASTYEQYF
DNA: TGTGCCAGCAGCTTACTAGCGGGAGCTAGCACCTACGAGCAGTACTTC

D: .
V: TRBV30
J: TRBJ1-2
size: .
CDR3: CAWSVAGTLQYGYTF
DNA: TGTGCCTGGAGTGTAGCAGGGACTTTGCAGTATGGCTACACCTTC

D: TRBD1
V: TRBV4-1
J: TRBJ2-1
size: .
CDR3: CASSQDRAGGKDEQFF
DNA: TGCGCCAGCAGCCAAGATAGGGCAGGGGGCAAGGATGAGCAGTTCTTC

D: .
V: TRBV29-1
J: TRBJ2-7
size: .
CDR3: CSVEVGLRDGKLAYEQYF
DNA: TGCAGCGTTGAGGTAGGACTGCGGGACGGAAAACTCGCCTACGAGCAGTACTTC

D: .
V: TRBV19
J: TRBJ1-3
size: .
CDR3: CASQWGPGNTIYF
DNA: TGTGCCAGCCAATGGGGGCCTGGAAACACCATATATTTT

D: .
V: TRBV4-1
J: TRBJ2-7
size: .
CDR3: CASSQEHYRSSYEQYF
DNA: TGCGCCAGCAGCCAAGAGCACTACAGGAGCTCCTACGAGCAGTACTTC

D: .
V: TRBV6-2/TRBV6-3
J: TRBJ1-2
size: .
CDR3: CASSYSSGRGYTF
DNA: TGTGCCAGCAGTTACTCGTCAGGGCGGGGCTACACCTTC

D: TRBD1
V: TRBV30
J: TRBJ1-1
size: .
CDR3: CAWSADRGKVTEAFF
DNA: TGTGCCTGGAGTGCGGACAGGGGCAAGGTCACTGAAGCTTTCTTT

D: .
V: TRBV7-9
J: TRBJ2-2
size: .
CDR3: CASSPDGGAGELFF
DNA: TGTGCCAGCAGCCCAGATGGGGGCGCCGGGGAGCTGTTTTTT

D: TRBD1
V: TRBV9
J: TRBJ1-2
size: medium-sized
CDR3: CASSAGQGIGYTF
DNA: TGTGCCAGCAGCGCCGGACAGGGCATTGGCTACACCTTC

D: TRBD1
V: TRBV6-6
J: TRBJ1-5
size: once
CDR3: CASSPDRGHPYSNQPQHF
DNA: TGTGCCAGCAGTCCGGACAGGGGACACCCTTATAGCAATCAGCCCCAGCATTTT

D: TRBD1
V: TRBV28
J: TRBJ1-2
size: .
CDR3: CAEGTGDRIGGYTF
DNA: TGTGCCGAGGGTACGGGGGACAGAATCGGCGGCTACACCTTC

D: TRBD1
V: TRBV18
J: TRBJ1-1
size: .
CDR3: CASSQTGDRGTEAFF
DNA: TGTGCCAGCTCACAGACCGGGGACAGGGGCACTGAAGCTTTCTTT

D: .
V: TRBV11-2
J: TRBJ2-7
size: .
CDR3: CASSFRDIHPYEQYF
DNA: TGTGCCAGCAGCTTCCGGGACATCCACCCTTACGAGCAGTACTTC

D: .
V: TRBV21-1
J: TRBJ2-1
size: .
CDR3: CASSKVLAGLLNEQFF
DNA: TGTGCCAGCAGCAAGGTACTAGCGGGACTTCTCAATGAGCAGTTCTTC

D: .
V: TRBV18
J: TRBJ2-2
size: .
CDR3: CASSPMGLDGELFF
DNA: TGTGCCAGCTCACCGATGGGACTTGACGGGGAGCTGTTTTTT

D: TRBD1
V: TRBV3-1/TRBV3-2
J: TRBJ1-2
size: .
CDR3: CASSQQDRELSGYTF
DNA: TGTGCCAGCAGCCAACAAGACAGGGAGTTAAGCGGCTACACCTTC

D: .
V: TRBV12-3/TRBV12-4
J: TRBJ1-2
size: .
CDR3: CASRSGAHYGYTF
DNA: TGTGCCAGCAGGTCAGGGGCTCACTATGGCTACACCTTC

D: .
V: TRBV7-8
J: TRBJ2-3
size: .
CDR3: CASSRENLLGTDTQYF
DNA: TGTGCCAGCAGCCGGGAGAACCTTTTGGGCACAGATACGCAGTATTTT

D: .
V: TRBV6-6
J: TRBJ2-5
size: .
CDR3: CASSYRDRQETQYF
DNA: TGTGCCAGCAGTTACCGGGATCGCCAAGAGACCCAGTACTTC

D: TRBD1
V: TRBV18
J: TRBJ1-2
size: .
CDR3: CASSEDRKNYGYTF
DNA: TGTGCCAGCTCAGAGGACAGGAAAAACTATGGCTACACCTTC

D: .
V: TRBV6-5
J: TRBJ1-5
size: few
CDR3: CASSIEGYSPPQHF
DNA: TGTGCCAGCAGCATCGAGGGTTACTCACCGCCCCAGCATTTT

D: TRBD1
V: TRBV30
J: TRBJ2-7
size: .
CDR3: CAWSARDRGSYEQYF
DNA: TGTGCCTGGAGTGCCCGGGACAGGGGGTCCTACGAGCAGTACTTC

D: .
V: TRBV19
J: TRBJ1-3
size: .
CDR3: CATGRAPGNTIYF
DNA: TGTGCCACGGGGAGGGCTCCTGGAAACACCATATATTTT

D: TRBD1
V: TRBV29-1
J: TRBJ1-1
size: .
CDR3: CSADRGRAAEAFF
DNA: TGCAGCGCAGACAGGGGGCGGGCAGCTGAAGCTTTCTTT

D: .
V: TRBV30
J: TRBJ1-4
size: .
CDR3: CAWSVNRDEKLFF
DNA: TGTGCCTGGAGTGTAAACAGAGACGAAAAACTGTTTTTT

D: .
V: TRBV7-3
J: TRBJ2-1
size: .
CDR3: CASSESKGRGEQFF
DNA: TGTGCCAGCAGCGAATCGAAGGGCCGGGGTGAGCAGTTCTTC

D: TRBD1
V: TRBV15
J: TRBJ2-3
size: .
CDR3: CATSRNAANRGETDTQYF
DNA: TGTGCCACCAGCAGAAATGCGGCCAACAGGGGGGAGACAGATACGCAGTATTTT

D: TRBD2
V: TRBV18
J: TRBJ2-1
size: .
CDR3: CASSPRTSGYNEQFF
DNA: TGTGCCAGCTCACCACGGACTAGCGGATACAATGAGCAGTTCTTC

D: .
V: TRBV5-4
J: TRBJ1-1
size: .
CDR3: CASSLEQINTEAFF
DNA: TGTGCCAGCAGCTTGGAACAGATTAACACTGAAGCTTTCTTT

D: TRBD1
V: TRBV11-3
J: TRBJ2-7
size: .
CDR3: CASSSGTGEFYEQYF
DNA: TGTGCCAGCAGCTCAGGGACAGGCGAATTCTACGAGCAGTACTTC

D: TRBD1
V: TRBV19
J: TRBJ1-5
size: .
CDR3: CASSVYRGSNQPQHF
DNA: TGTGCCAGTAGTGTCTACAGGGGTAGCAATCAGCCCCAGCATTTT

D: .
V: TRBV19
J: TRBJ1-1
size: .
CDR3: CASVGGGMDTEAFF
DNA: TGTGCCAGTGTCGGCGGCGGGATGGATACTGAAGCTTTCTTT

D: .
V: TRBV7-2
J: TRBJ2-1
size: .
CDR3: CASSFVSREGEQFF
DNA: TGTGCCAGCAGCTTTGTCTCGCGGGAAGGTGAGCAGTTCTTC

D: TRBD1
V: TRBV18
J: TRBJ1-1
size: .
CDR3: CASSPLTGGQGTEAFF
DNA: TGTGCCAGCTCACCTTTAACAGGGGGACAGGGCACTGAAGCTTTCTTT

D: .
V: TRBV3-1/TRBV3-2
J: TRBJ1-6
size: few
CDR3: CASSQVQGRTPLHF
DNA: TGTGCCAGCAGCCAAGTCCAGGGGCGGACACCCCTCCACTTT

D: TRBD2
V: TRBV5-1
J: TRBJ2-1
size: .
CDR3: CASSLASGSREQFF
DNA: TGCGCCAGCAGCCTGGCGAGCGGGAGTCGCGAGCAGTTCTTC

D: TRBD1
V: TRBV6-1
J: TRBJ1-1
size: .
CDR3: CASSEGQGHTEAFF
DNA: TGTGCCAGCAGTGAAGGACAGGGCCACACTGAAGCTTTCTTT

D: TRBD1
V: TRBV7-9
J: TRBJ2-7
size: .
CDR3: CASSQRAGTGVDEQYF
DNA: TGTGCCAGCAGCCAGCGCGCCGGGACAGGGGTTGATGAGCAGTACTTC

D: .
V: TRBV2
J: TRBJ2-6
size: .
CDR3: CASSVTGPISGANVLTF
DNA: TGTGCCAGCAGTGTGACAGGTCCTATCTCTGGGGCCAACGTCCTGACTTTC

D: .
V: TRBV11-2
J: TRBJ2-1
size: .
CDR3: CASSFSGNEQFF
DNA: TGTGCCAGCAGCTTTTCAGGCAATGAGCAGTTCTTC

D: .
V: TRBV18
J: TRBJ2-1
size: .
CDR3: CASSKGVLYNEQFF
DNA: TGTGCCAGCTCGAAGGGGGTTCTCTACAATGAGCAGTTCTTC

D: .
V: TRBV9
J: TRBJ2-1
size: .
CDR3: CASTGQANNEQFF
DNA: TGTGCCAGCACAGGGCAGGCTAACAATGAGCAGTTCTTC

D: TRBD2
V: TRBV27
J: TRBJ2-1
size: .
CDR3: CASSPGLAGGVDEQFF
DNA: TGTGCCAGCAGTCCAGGACTAGCGGGAGGAGTAGATGAGCAGTTCTTC

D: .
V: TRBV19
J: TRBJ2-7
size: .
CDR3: CASSAAAAYEQYF
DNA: TGTGCCAGTAGTGCGGCCGCGGCCTACGAGCAGTACTTC

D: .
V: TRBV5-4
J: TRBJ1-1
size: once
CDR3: CASSLVGGANTEAFF
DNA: TGTGCCAGCAGCTTGGTTGGGGGCGCGAACACTGAAGCTTTCTTT